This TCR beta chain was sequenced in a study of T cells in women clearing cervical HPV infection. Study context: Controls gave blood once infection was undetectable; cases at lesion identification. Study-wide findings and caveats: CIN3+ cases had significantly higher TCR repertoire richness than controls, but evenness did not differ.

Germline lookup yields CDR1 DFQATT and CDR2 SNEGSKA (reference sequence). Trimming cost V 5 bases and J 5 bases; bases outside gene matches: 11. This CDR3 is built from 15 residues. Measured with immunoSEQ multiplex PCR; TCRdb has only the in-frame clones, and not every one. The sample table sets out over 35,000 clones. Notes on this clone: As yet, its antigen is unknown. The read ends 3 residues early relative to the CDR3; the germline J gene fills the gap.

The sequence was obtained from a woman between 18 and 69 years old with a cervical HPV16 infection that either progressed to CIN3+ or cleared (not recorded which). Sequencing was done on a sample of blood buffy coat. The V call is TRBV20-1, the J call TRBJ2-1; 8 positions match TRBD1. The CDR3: CSAGSVSGGHNEQFF. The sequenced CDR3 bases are TGCAGTGCTGGATCGGTCTCAGGGGGCCACAATGAG.